The entry that follows covers one TCR beta chain sequence. Antigen specificity is unknown. This sample was taken from a study of cytomegalovirus exposure and HLA in healthy donors. Study-wide background: Findings of an earlier analysis included roughly 110 million unique TCR beta sequences from about 180 million T cells.

Study findings and constraints: Rarity marked most TCR sequences, yet some public TCRs occurred in many donors. Altogether, 164 TCR beta chains were recorded as cytomegalovirus-associated.

60 Vbeta and 13 Jbeta primers were used in PCR. Sequencing was performed with immunoSEQ multiplex PCR; in TCRdb, only in-frame clones are kept and a portion is missing. Its listing shows approximately 96,000 clones. The CDR3 extends over 15 amino acids. The germline V gene encodes CDR1 SGDLS and CDR2 YYNGEE. Losses at the gene ends were 0 bases for V and 7 bases for J; bases not matched to a gene: 6. The chain links TRBV9 to TRBJ2-1, with 8 bases identical to TRBD2. Sequenced sample: PBMCs. This receptor was obtained from a girl aged 5-17 years in good health and CMV-seropositive. CDR3 region: CASSVVAGGTNEQFF. The DNA of the CDR3 is TGTGCCAGCAGCGTAGTGGCGGGGGGTACAAATGAGCAGTTCTTC.